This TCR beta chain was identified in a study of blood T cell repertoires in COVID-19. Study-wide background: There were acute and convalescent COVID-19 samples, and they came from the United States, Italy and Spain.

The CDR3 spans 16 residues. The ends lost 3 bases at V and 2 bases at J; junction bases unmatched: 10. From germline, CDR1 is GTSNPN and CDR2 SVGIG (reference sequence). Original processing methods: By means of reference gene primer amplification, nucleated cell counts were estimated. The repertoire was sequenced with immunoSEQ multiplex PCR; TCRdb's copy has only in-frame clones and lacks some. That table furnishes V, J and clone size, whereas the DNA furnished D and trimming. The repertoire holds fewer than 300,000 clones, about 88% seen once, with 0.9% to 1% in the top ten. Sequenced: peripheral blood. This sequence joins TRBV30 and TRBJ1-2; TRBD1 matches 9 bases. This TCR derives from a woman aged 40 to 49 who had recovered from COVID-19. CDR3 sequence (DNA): TGTGCCTGGAGCCCAGGGACAGGGAGAGGGAACTATGGCTACACCTTC. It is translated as CAWSPGTGRGNYGYTF.